This T cell receptor (beta chain) emerged from a study of blood T cells in healthy people across ages. General observations from the study: With age, beta diversity per million T cells declined roughly linearly, significantly by approximately 40. A greater number of naive CD4+ cells and higher diversity distinguished long-lived donors from aged donors.

In its sample, this clonotype was seen a few times. Its antigen remains unknown. Primers used in a second PCR of about 6 to 11 cycles were a sample-barcoded 5' primer and a J-beta primer mix. MiXCR, run by TCRdb on the 5' RACE reads, gives a single entry per CDR3 protein. The table records approximately 850,000 distinct CDR3 sequences, about 42% of them present only once. PBMCs numbering at least 6 million were isolated per sample. At least 6 micrograms of total RNA were extracted per sample. The CDR3 is 14 residues long. Looked up from germline, CDR1 is LGHNA and CDR2 is YSLEER. V lost 2 bases and J lost 9, with 14 bases in between.

The sequencing sample was made of blood. The receptor comes from a man aged 60 to 75 in good health. This chain links TRBV4-3 with TRBJ2-1, with D tentatively TRBD1 or TRBD2 (6 bases each). CDR3 protein: CASSQNLGGSEQFF. The CDR3 region has the DNA TGCGCCAGCAGCCAAAACCTAGGGGGGAGTGAGCAGTTCTTC.